These T cell receptor beta chains were read from a single sample in a study of OX40 agonist ivuxolimab in advanced cancers. Data came from immunoSEQ multiplex PCR; TCRdb stores just in-frame clones and leaves some out. This sample has some 90,000 clones, with roughly 90% found just once. Source: CD4+ or CD8+ T cells sorted from blood, taken in a trial of the OX40 agonist ivuxolimab. Every receptor here comes from an adult with an advanced solid tumor such as melanoma, head and neck, liver or kidney cancer. Both conserved end residues are part of each CDR3. D genes are given only for firm matches. The listing skips clone size in some rows; elsewhere it reads once, few, many or a size class.

D gene,J gene,V gene,clone size,CDR3 protein,CDR3 DNA
TRBD1,TRBJ1-6,TRBV5-1,once,CASSLGGQGYSPLHF,TGCGCCAGCAGCTTGGGCGGACAGGGCTATTCACCCCTCCACTTT
.,TRBJ1-6,TRBV10-2,.,CASSAALAPPPGLNSPLHF,TGCGCCAGCAGTGCCGCGCTCGCGCCCCCTCCGGGACTAAATTCACCCCTCCACTTT
.,TRBJ1-4,TRBV7-8,.,CASSPTWVTNEKLFF,TGTGCCAGCAGCCCTACCTGGGTAACTAATGAAAAACTGTTTTTT
.,TRBJ1-5,TRBV9,few,CASSVDQRNQPQHF,TGTGCCAGCAGCGTAGACCAAAGGAATCAGCCCCAGCATTTT
TRBD2,TRBJ2-7,TRBV30,.,CAWSLAGGPYEQYF,TGTGCCTGGAGTCTAGCGGGAGGGCCCTACGAGCAGTACTTC
TRBD1,TRBJ2-7,TRBV4-2,.,CASSQRTGYEQYF,TGTGCCAGCAGCCAAAGGACAGGGTATGAGCAGTACTTC
.,TRBJ2-3,TRBV15,.,CATSSTDTQYF,TGTGCCACCAGCAGCACAGATACGCAGTATTTT
TRBD1,TRBJ1-2,TRBV7-6,.,CASSPAPGQLYGYTF,TGTGCCAGCAGCCCAGCCCCGGGACAGCTCTATGGCTACACCTTC
.,TRBJ2-2,TRBV4-1,.,CASSQESFIAKSTGELFF,TGCGCCAGCAGCCAAGAATCGTTCATAGCGAAAAGCACCGGGGAGCTGTTTTTT
.,TRBJ1-1,TRBV6-5,.,CASSSDSTVNTEAFF,TGTGCCAGCAGTTCAGACAGCACCGTGAACACTGAAGCTTTCTTT
TRBD1,TRBJ1-6,TRBV2,.,CASTTRDSLNSPLHF,TGTGCCAGCACCACGAGGGACAGCCTAAATTCACCCCTCCACTTT
.,TRBJ1-4,TRBV11-2,.,CASSHGVRKKLFF,TGTGCCAGCAGCCACGGGGTCCGGAAAAAACTGTTTTTT
.,TRBJ1-1,TRBV19,.,CASSGAGLGAFF,TGTGCCAGTAGTGGGGCCGGACTGGGAGCTTTCTTT
.,TRBJ1-2,TRBV29-1,once,CSVESPDEDYGYTF,TGCAGCGTTGAATCCCCGGACGAAGACTATGGCTACACCTTC
.,TRBJ1-1,TRBV11-2,.,CASSLDIGRLNTEAFF,TGTGCCAGCAGCTTAGATATAGGCCGGCTGAACACTGAAGCTTTCTTT
.,TRBJ2-7,TRBV11-2,.,CASSYDQGRLYEQYF,TGTGCCAGCAGTTACGACCAGGGGAGGCTATACGAGCAGTACTTC
.,TRBJ2-1,TRBV4-1,.,CASSQVNGNEQFF,TGCGCCAGCAGCCAAGTAAACGGGAATGAGCAGTTCTTC
.,TRBJ1-5,TRBV27,.,CASSLTRGGNQPQHF,TGTGCCAGCAGTTTGACGAGGGGAGGGAATCAGCCCCAGCATTTT
TRBD1,TRBJ2-2,TRBV10-1,.,CASTPGQGGTGELFF,TGCGCCAGCACCCCGGGACAGGGAGGCACCGGGGAGCTGTTTTTT
TRBD1,TRBJ2-5,TRBV29-1,.,CSVEDRGRQETQYF,TGCAGCGTTGAGGACAGGGGGCGCCAAGAGACCCAGTACTTC
.,TRBJ1-5,TRBV6-1,.,CASSENRRNQPQHF,TGTGCCAGCAGTGAAAACAGGCGCAATCAGCCCCAGCATTTT
.,TRBJ1-2,TRBV5-5,once,CASSLVNPSGYTF,TGTGCCAGCAGCTTGGTTAATCCAAGTGGCTACACCTTC
.,TRBJ1-6,TRBV5-4,.,CASSLGGDTVYNSPLHF,TGTGCCAGCAGCTTGGGAGGGGATACGGTCTATAATTCACCCCTCCACTTT
.,TRBJ1-4,TRBV13,.,CASSLRVGEKLFF,TGTGCCAGCAGCTTGAGGGTTGGTGAAAAACTGTTTTTT
TRBD2,TRBJ2-2,TRBV19,.,CASSVIGTSGRVNTGELFF,TGTGCCAGTAGCGTTATAGGGACTAGCGGGAGGGTGAACACCGGGGAGCTGTTTTTT
TRBD1,TRBJ2-7,TRBV6-5,.,CASSSVDRGRINEQYF,TGTGCCAGCAGTTCCGTGGACAGGGGGCGTATTAACGAGCAGTACTTC
.,TRBJ1-1,TRBV27,.,CASSLRGQNTEAFF,TGTGCCAGCAGTTTACGGGGACAGAACACTGAAGCTTTCTTT
.,TRBJ1-6,TRBV27,.,CASAQGYYNSPLHF,TGTGCCAGCGCTCAGGGTTACTATAATTCACCCCTCCACTTT
TRBD2,TRBJ2-1,TRBV4-1,.,CASSRTSGRIGEQFF,TGCGCCAGCAGCCGCACTAGCGGGAGGATTGGGGAGCAGTTCTTC
.,TRBJ2-3,TRBV5-1,.,CASSARGAFTDTQYF,TGCGCCAGCAGCGCCCGGGGGGCCTTCACAGATACGCAGTATTTT
.,TRBJ1-2,TRBV27,few,CASSGANYGYTF,TGTGCCAGCAGTGGGGCGAACTATGGCTACACCTTC
.,TRBJ2-1,TRBV4-3,.,CASSQEGDLEQFF,TGCGCCAGCAGCCAAGAAGGGGATCTTGAGCAGTTCTTC
.,TRBJ1-1,TRBV11-2,.,CASSSEWQVPNTEAFF,TGTGCCAGCAGCTCCGAGTGGCAGGTCCCAAACACTGAAGCTTTCTTT
.,TRBJ1-1,TRBV6-6,.,CASSYQGSEAFF,TGTGCCAGCAGTTACCAGGGGTCTGAAGCTTTCTTT
TRBD2,TRBJ2-1,TRBV30,.,CAWSVGGDTYNEQFF,TGTGCCTGGAGTGTGGGGGGGGATACCTACAATGAGCAGTTCTTC
.,TRBJ1-2,TRBV4-1,few,CASSQDPTVLYGYTF,TGCGCCAGCAGCCAAGACCCGACGGTGCTCTATGGCTACACCTTC
.,TRBJ2-1,TRBV4-3,.,CASSQSYSRQNEQFF,TGCGCCAGCAGCCAATCGTACAGCCGACAAAATGAGCAGTTCTTC
.,TRBJ1-5,TRBV18,.,CASSPPEGNQPQHF,TGTGCCAGCTCACCACCGGAGGGGAATCAGCCCCAGCATTTT
TRBD1,TRBJ2-1,TRBV6-5,.,CASSPGTAYNEQFF,TGTGCCAGCAGTCCCGGGACAGCTTACAATGAGCAGTTCTTC
.,TRBJ2-5,TRBV15,.,CATSREGAQETQYF,TGTGCCACCAGCAGAGAAGGGGCCCAAGAGACCCAGTACTTC
.,TRBJ1-1,TRBV6-5,.,CASSYHRGVEAFF,TGTGCCAGCAGTTACCATAGAGGGGTCGAAGCTTTCTTT
.,TRBJ1-1,TRBV28,.,CASSPRMPDTEAFF,TGTGCCAGCTCCCCGAGGATGCCAGACACTGAAGCTTTCTTT
TRBD2,TRBJ2-3,TRBV27,.,CASSLTTGGDTQYF,TGTGCCAGCAGTTTAACGACGGGGGGGGATACGCAGTATTTT
.,TRBJ2-3,TRBV9,.,CASRSSPEDTQYF,TGTGCCAGCAGGTCCTCCCCTGAAGATACGCAGTATTTT
.,TRBJ2-1,TRBV7-3,.,CASSKNHNEQFF,TGTGCCAGCAGTAAAAATCACAATGAGCAGTTCTTC
TRBD1,TRBJ2-7,TRBV10-1,.,CASSPDRGLSEQYF,TGCGCCAGCAGCCCCGACAGGGGTCTATCCGAGCAGTACTTC
.,TRBJ1-5,TRBV6-6,.,CASGGQPQHF,TGTGCCAGCGGGGGGCAGCCCCAGCATTTT
TRBD2,TRBJ2-5,TRBV18,.,CASSPSRTSGGLPQETQYF,TGTGCCAGCTCACCAAGTAGGACTAGCGGGGGGCTGCCCCAAGAGACCCAGTACTTC
.,TRBJ2-5,TRBV18,.,CASSPSGRVDGTQYF,TGTGCCAGCTCACCCTCGGGACGGGTTGATGGGACCCAGTACTTC